Shown below are 9 T cell receptor beta chains from a single sample sequenced in a study of blood T cell repertoires in COVID-19. Sequencing used immunoSEQ multiplex PCR; TCRdb keeps in-frame clones, though not all of them. The profile shows about 260,000 clones, over 75% of them singletons. The sequencing sample was made of peripheral blood. These receptors all come from a human donor in a cohort sampled during active COVID-19.

The rearrangement joins TRBV2 to TRBJ2-7; 13 positions agree with TRBD2. The V and J ends lost 1 base and 2 bases, in that order; junction bases with no gene match: 11. The germline gives CDR1 SNHLY, CDR2 FYNNEI. The CDR3 is 19 amino acids. The CDR3 protein is CASSEVLGLAGSSTYEQYF. In DNA form, the CDR3 reads TGTGCCAGCAGTGAAGTCTTGGGACTAGCGGGATCATCTACCTACGAGCAGTACTTC.

This clone was seen more than once but under ten times. CDR3 protein: CASSQAEGQPQHF. CDR3 DNA sequence: TGTGCCAGCAGCCAAGCGGAGGGGCAGCCCCAGCATTTT. The V call is TRBV3-1 (or the pseudogene TRBV3-2), the J call TRBJ1-5, with a tentative D call TRBD1 (5 bases). The ends were cut back, 1 base at V and 7 bases at J, with 8 bases in the middle. The CDR3 has 13 amino acids. Germline CDR1 reads LGHDT; CDR2 reads YNNKEL (reference sequence).

This clone was seen only once. The CDR3 DNA reads as TGTGCCAGCAGAGCCGGGACAGTAGAGATGAACACTGAAGCTTTCTTT. It specifies CASRAGTVEMNTEAFF. The rearrangement links TRBV27 to TRBJ1-1, with TRBD1 matching over 7 bases. This CDR3 has 16 amino acids. CDR1 and CDR2 from the germline V gene are MNHEY and SMNVEV (reference sequence). Germline trimming cut 6 bases from V and 0 bases from J; bases unmatched to any gene: 10.

The rearrangement joins TRBV18 to TRBJ1-2; 10 bases fit TRBD1. The CDR3 runs 17 residues. The germline V gene encodes CDR1 KGHSH and CDR2 LQKENI. The V gene end was trimmed by 2 bases and the J gene end by 7 bases; junction bases not matched to a gene: 13. This CDR3 reads CASSPAVPTGGVSGYTF. The CDR3 bases are TGTGCCAGCTCACCAGCGGTTCCGACAGGGGGCGTGAGTGGCTACACCTTC.

This clone was seen repeatedly, ten times or more. The rearrangement links TRBV12-3 or TRBV12-4 to TRBJ2-7; D might be TRBD2 (6 bases). The CDR3 runs to 13 residues. Trimming took 0 bases from V and 11 from J, leaving 14 bases between them. CDR3 nucleotides: TGTGCCAGCAGTTTAGCGGGAGGTTCGGCGGAGTACTTC. Its protein is CASSLAGGSAEYF.

The chain joins TRBV6-5 to TRBJ2-7; the D gene is possibly TRBD2 (7 bases). CDR3 length: 15 amino acids. Per the germline V gene, CDR1 is MNHEY and CDR2 is SVGAGI. Trimming pared 6 bases from V and 6 bases from J, leaving 21 bases between. The CDR3 loop reads CASRTGGGGFIEQYF. The CDR3 DNA reads as TGTGCCAGCAGGACGGGTGGGGGGGGCTTTATCGAGCAGTACTTC.

Only one count was recorded for this clone. V is TRBV7-9 and J is TRBJ1-4; TRBD1 is a possible D gene (6 bases). The germline V and J ends were trimmed by 5 bases and 11 bases, with 21 bases remaining between them. Per the germline V gene, CDR1 is SEHNR and CDR2 is FQNEAQ (reference sequence). CDR3 size: 15 residues. The CDR3 spells CASSPAGQGTGKLFF. The CDR3 bases are TGTGCCAGCAGCCCAGCCGGCCAGGGGACGGGTAAACTGTTTTTT.

CDR3 protein: CASSSTTAPNYGYTF. In DNA form, the CDR3 reads TGTGCCAGCAGTTCAACGACAGCGCCTAACTATGGCTACACCTTC. The chain links TRBV3-1 (or the pseudogene TRBV3-2) to TRBJ1-2, with D perhaps matching TRBD1 (5 bases). This CDR3 is 15 amino acids long. Germline values: CDR1 LGHDT, CDR2 YNNKEL (reference sequence). The germline V and J ends were trimmed by 6 bases and 0 bases, with 14 bases remaining between them.

This clone was seen only once. The chain joins TRBV29-1 to TRBJ2-1; 10 bases match TRBD2. The germline V gene has CDR1 SQVTM and CDR2 ANQGSEA. Trimming at V came to 7 bases and at J to 4 bases, leaving 13 bases not matched to a gene. The CDR3 totals 16 residues. DNA for the CDR3: TGCAGCGCAACCCTCCATCTAGCGGGAGCTTACAATGAGCAGTTCTTC. Encoded protein: CSATLHLAGAYNEQFF.